This T cell receptor (beta chain) stems from a study of post-analysis software for immune sequencing data. TCR beta cDNA libraries included unique molecular identifiers. TCRdb re-called the PCR reads with MiXCR, one entry per CDR3 protein. The sample yields hundreds of thousands of distinct CDR3 sequences, 25% to 30% seen once. At least ten counts were recorded for this clonotype. Sequenced: blood. The TCR was taken from a girl under 18 with multiple sclerosis.

CDR3 DNA: TGTGCCAGCACCATAGGGTCGGAGACCCAGTACTTC. Translation gives CASTIGSETQYF. V usage is TRBV12-3 or TRBV12-4 and J usage is TRBJ2-5; D unresolved. Trimming removed 7 bases from V and 5 bases from J, with 11 bases in between. The CDR3 spans 12 residues.